Listed below are T cell receptor beta chains from one sample, sequenced in a study of naive and memory T cell subsets. TCRdb called the UMI-ligation and nested PCR reads again in MiXCR, with one record for every CDR3 protein. Of some 150,000 distinct CDR3 sequences listed, more than 15% are singletons. Sequenced sample: naive CD4+ T cells from blood. Receptors were obtained from a human donor in good health. Both conserved end residues are part of each CDR3. The D gene is left open where the match is weak. Clone size, where shown, is once, few, many, or a class for clones that have expanded.

cdr3_nt cdr3_aa j_call d_call v_call clone_size
TGTGCCAGCAGTCCCTGGGCAGGGAGACGCGAGCAGTACTTC CASSPWAGRREQYF TRBJ2-7 NA TRBV6-2/TRBV6-3 few
TGTGCCAGCAGTGGAACGACAAAAGAGACCCAGTACTTC CASSGTTKETQYF TRBJ2-5 NA TRBV6-1 NA
TGTGCCAGCAGCTTGTCGGCACAAAGCGAAAAACTGTTTTTT CASSLSAQSEKLFF TRBJ1-4 NA TRBV7-9 NA
TGTGCCAGCAGTCCGCTCCCGGGACTAGCGGGAGATACAGATACGCAGTATTTT CASSPLPGLAGDTDTQYF TRBJ2-3 TRBD2 TRBV27 few
TGTGTCGGTAGCTCTGGGGCCAACGTCCTGACTTTC CVGSSGANVLTF TRBJ2-6 NA TRBV30 NA
TGTGCCAGCAGCGCCTCACTAGCGGGAGGGTTGAATGAGCAGTTCTTC CASSASLAGGLNEQFF TRBJ2-1 TRBD2 TRBV9 NA
TGTGCCACCAGCAGAGACTCCGGGGGCGGGAGTAGTACCGGGGAGCTGTTTTTT CATSRDSGGGSSTGELFF TRBJ2-2 NA TRBV15 few
TGTGCCATCAGTGAGGGACAAATTAGCAATCAGCCCCAGCATTTT CAISEGQISNQPQHF TRBJ1-5 NA TRBV10-3 NA
TGTGCCAGCGGATTACAGGGATTAGCCAAAAACATTCAGTACTTC CASGLQGLAKNIQYF TRBJ2-4 NA TRBV28 few
TGTGCCACCAGTGACCCGAGATTACCCCAGGGAGATACGCAGTATTTT CATSDPRLPQGDTQYF TRBJ2-3 NA TRBV24-1 few
TGTGCCAGCATGGGACCCTCCTATGGCTACACCTTC CASMGPSYGYTF TRBJ1-2 NA TRBV2 NA
TGTGCCATCAGCCGGACTACCCTTTCCCTCGGAAACACCATATATTTT CAISRTTLSLGNTIYF TRBJ1-3 NA TRBV10-3 NA
TGTGCCAGCAGCCGGACAGGGGCTGATGGCTACACCTTC CASSRTGADGYTF TRBJ1-2 TRBD1 TRBV5-4 few
TGTGCCACCAGTGATCCAAACCCGACCCAGAAGAGCTCTGGGGCCAACGTCCTGACTTTC CATSDPNPTQKSSGANVLTF TRBJ2-6 NA TRBV24-1 few
TGCAGTGCTAGAGATGAAGAAGTGGGGGGATACGGCAAAAACATTCAGTACTTC CSARDEEVGGYGKNIQYF TRBJ2-4 NA TRBV20-1 few
TGTGCCAGCAGCCGACTAGCGGGGACGGGTGAGCAGTTCTTC CASSRLAGTGEQFF TRBJ2-1 TRBD2 TRBV2 NA
TGTGCCAGCAGCTTGGTGAGGAACACCGGGGAGCTGTTTTTT CASSLVRNTGELFF TRBJ2-2 NA TRBV5-4 many
TGTGCCTGGAGTGAAGCAGGGACAACTAATGAAAAACTGTTTTTT CAWSEAGTTNEKLFF TRBJ1-4 NA TRBV30 few
TGCGCCAGCAGCCAAGATTACCAGGGGCAGGGCACTGAAGCTTTCTTT CASSQDYQGQGTEAFF TRBJ1-1 NA TRBV4-3 few
TGTGCCAGCAGTTACCTAGCGGGAGGTGGGAATGAGCAGTTCTTC CASSYLAGGGNEQFF TRBJ2-1 TRBD2 TRBV2 many